The 25 T cell receptor beta chains below were found in one sample sequenced in a study of cytomegalovirus exposure and HLA in healthy donors. The PCR had 60 Vbeta and 13 Jbeta primers. The protocol was immunoSEQ multiplex PCR, while the TCRdb copy is restricted to in-frame clones and leaves out a portion. Of about 120,000 clones listed, over 55% were seen once; the top ten hold roughly 8.7%. The sample taken for sequencing was PBMCs. The receptors come from a young man in good health and CMV-seropositive.

The rearrangement links TRBV18 to TRBJ2-2; D perhaps matches TRBD2 (5 bases). Germline assignment: CDR1 KGHSH and CDR2 LQKENI. This CDR3 has 16 residues. V lost 4 bases to trimming and J lost 6 bases, with 18 bases between them. CDR3 DNA: TGTGCCAGCTCACGTCGGGCCGAGGGTCCTTCCGGGGAGCTGTTTTTT. This encodes CASSRRAEGPSGELFF.

The chain uses TRBV5-1 and TRBJ1-2; D gene unclear. The V end lost 4 bases, the J end lost 4 bases, and 11 bases lay between the germline ends. Germline V gives CDR1 SGHRS, CDR2 YFSETQ. CDR3 length: 13 amino acids. The CDR3 nucleotides are TGCGCCAGCAGCCTTGGGGAGTCCTATGGCTACACCTTC. This sequence encodes CASSLGESYGYTF.

This rearrangement joins TRBV7-9 to TRBJ1-5; 7 nucleotides agree with TRBD1. Germline assignment: CDR1 SEHNR and CDR2 FQNEAQ (reference sequence). V lost 5 bases to trimming and J lost 2 bases; unmatched junction nucleotides: 6. This CDR3 has 15 amino acids. CDR3 DNA sequence: TGTGCCAGCAGCCCGACAGGGATGGGCAATCAGCCCCAGCATTTT. Translated: CASSPTGMGNQPQHF.

A single count supports this clone. This chain connects TRBV6-1 to TRBJ2-5; TRBD2 is a possible D gene (5 bases). CDR3 size: 15 residues. The germline V and J ends were trimmed by 6 bases and 5 bases, with 19 bases remaining between them. Germline CDR1 reads MNHNS; CDR2 reads SASEGT. The CDR3: CASRIGEYIRETQYF. The CDR3 bases are TGTGCCAGCAGAATCGGGGAGTATATTAGGGAGACCCAGTACTTC.

The gene calls are TRBV6-6 and TRBJ2-5; a weak D match, TRBD1 (5 bases). Germline CDR1 MNHNY, CDR2 SVGAGI (reference sequence). V was pared by 1 base and J by 1 base, with 10 bases between. CDR3 length: 15 amino acids. DNA for the CDR3: TGTGCCAGCAGTTACTACAGGACGTCCCAAGAGACCCAGTACTTC. Protein: CASSYYRTSQETQYF.

This clone was detected only a few times. The chain carries TRBV21-1 and TRBJ2-1; the D call TRBD2 from the table was never checked on the DNA. TRBV21-1 is given as a pseudogene. CDR3 size: 15 residues. The CDR3 is CASSKVPGGYNEQFF. CDR3 sequence (DNA): TGTGCCAGCAGCAAAGTCCCGGGGGGCTACAATGAGCAGTTCTTC.

The V gene is TRBV4-1, the J gene TRBJ2-4; the match to TRBD2 covers 8 bases. This CDR3 is 17 amino acids long. J lost 0 bases, V lost 0 bases, and 4 bases had no gene match. Germline V gene data show CDR1 as MGHRA and CDR2 as YSYEKL. The DNA for the CDR3 is TGCGCCAGCAGCCAAGACACAGCGGGGGTAGCCAAAAACATTCAGTACTTC. Protein: CASSQDTAGVAKNIQYF.

This clone has a handful of counts. The chain joins TRBV6-5 to TRBJ2-1; the D is unclear. The CDR3 is 12 residues long. Germline V lookup: CDR1 MNHEY, CDR2 SVGAGI. V shed 7 bases and J shed 0 bases, with 4 bases lying between them. In DNA, the CDR3 is TGTGCCAGCACGAGCTCCTACAATGAGCAGTTCTTC. Protein product: CASTSSYNEQFF.

The table lists this clone with a few counts. V gene TRBV5-4 combines with J gene TRBJ2-3; maybe TRBD2 (6 bases). This CDR3 comprises 17 residues. The germline CDR1 and CDR2 sequences are SGHNT and YYREEE (reference sequence). Between the trimmed V and J ends, which lost 2 bases and 0 bases, there was a span of 16 bases. The CDR3 nucleotides are TGTGCCAGCAGCTTAAATAGCGGCCCACGGAGCACAGATACGCAGTATTTT. Its translation: CASSLNSGPRSTDTQYF. Supplemented by reference TRBV5-4 and TRBJ2-3, the full variable domain reads ETGVTQSPTHLIKTRGQQVTLRCSSQSGHNTVSWYQQALGQGPQFIFQYYREEENGRGNFPPRFSGLQFPNYSSELNVNALELDDSALYLCASSLNSGPRSTDTQYFGPGTRLTVL.

The rearrangement uses TRBV4-1 and TRBJ2-3; D may be TRBD2 (7 bases). The CDR3 covers 15 residues. Germline assignment: CDR1 MGHRA and CDR2 YSYEKL. Trimming cost V 3 bases and J 4 bases, with 14 bases left between them. In DNA, the CDR3 is TGCGCCAGCAGCCAGGATTCGGGGGGCCCAGATACGCAGTATTTT. It encodes CASSQDSGGPDTQYF.

In its sample, this clone was seen a few times. The chain combines TRBV7-9 with TRBJ2-5, with 12 bases aligning to TRBD2. The V gene end was trimmed by 2 bases and the J gene end by 4 bases; junction bases not matched to a gene: 2. The germline CDR1 and CDR2 sequences are SEHNR and FQNEAQ (reference sequence). The CDR3 contains 15 residues. As DNA, the CDR3 is TGTGCCAGCAGCTTAACGACTAGCGGGGGAGAGACCCAGTACTTC. Translated, it gives CASSLTTSGGETQYF.

This chain uses TRBV11-3 with TRBJ1-1; D might be TRBD1 (6 bases). Germline CDR1 reads SGHNT; CDR2 reads YENEEA. This CDR3 has 15 residues. The V end was cut by 4 bases, the J end by 4 bases, with 16 bases between. The CDR3 DNA sequence: TGTGCCAGCAGCTCATCGGGGGGGGCGCGCACTGAAGCTTTCTTT. This translates into CASSSSGGARTEAFF.

This CDR3 is CASSTQRESGYTF. The CDR3, as DNA: TGTGCCAGCAGCACCCAGAGGGAGTCTGGCTACACCTTC. V usage is TRBV9 and J usage is TRBJ1-2; D not resolved. This CDR3 comprises 13 residues. CDR1 SGDLS and CDR2 YYNGEE come from the germline V gene. V was pared by 4 bases and J by 7 bases, with 14 bases between.

This clone has only one observation. V gene TRBV5-1 combines with J gene TRBJ2-7, with D possibly being TRBD1 (6 bases). CDR1 and CDR2 (germline): SGHRS, YFSETQ. V was trimmed by 4 bases and J by 7 bases, leaving 18 bases between them. The CDR3 totals 14 residues. This CDR3 is CASSRDTGRTEQYF. CDR3 in DNA: TGCGCCAGCAGCAGGGACACCGGTAGAACGGAGCAGTACTTC.

This clone has a single count. This sequence joins TRBV7-2 and TRBJ2-1; 9 nucleotides line up with TRBD2. The V and J ends lost 1 base and 3 bases, in that order; junction bases with no gene match: 4. CDR1 SGHTA and CDR2 FQGNSA come from the germline V gene. This CDR3 comprises 16 residues. The CDR3: CASSLGWTSDYNEQFF. CDR3 in DNA: TGTGCCAGCAGCTTAGGTTGGACTAGCGACTACAATGAGCAGTTCTTC.

This clone was counted many times. The chain recombines TRBV5-4 with TRBJ1-4; TRBD1 aligns across 7 bases. The CDR3 covers 15 residues. The trim removed 4 bases at V and 5 bases at J, leaving 8 bases unmatched. Germline V lookup: CDR1 SGHNT, CDR2 YYREEE (reference sequence). The CDR3 region has the DNA TGTGCCAGCAGCACAAACAGGGGATTAAATGAAAAACTGTTTTTT. This sequence encodes CASSTNRGLNEKLFF. The whole variable domain, remainder taken from reference TRBV5-4 and TRBJ1-4, is ETGVTQSPTHLIKTRGQQVTLRCSSQSGHNTVSWYQQALGQGPQFIFQYYREEENGRGNFPPRFSGLQFPNYSSELNVNALELDDSALYLCASSTNRGLNEKLFFGSGTQLSVL.

In this sample, this clone turned up a few times. The chain couples TRBV19 to TRBJ2-3, with 9 bases matching TRBD2. The germline CDR1 and CDR2 sequences are LNHDA and SQIVND (reference sequence). Unmatched junction bases numbered 4, after V lost 6 bases and J lost 3 bases. CDR3 length: 14 amino acids. The CDR3: CASRSLAGTDTQYF. The CDR3, as DNA: TGTGCCAGTAGAAGCCTAGCGGGGACAGATACGCAGTATTTT.

The genes are TRBV7-3 and TRBJ2-2, with 8 bases fitting TRBD2. Germline-derived CDR1 and CDR2 are SGHTA and FQGTGA. CDR3 size: 15 residues. V lost 5 bases, J lost 4 bases, and 6 bases stayed unmatched. The CDR3 nucleotides read TGTGCCAGCAGCCGGACGGGGGGGCCCACCGGGGAGCTGTTTTTT. Translating it yields CASSRTGGPTGELFF.

The sample holds a few counts of this clone. The chain uses TRBV28 and TRBJ1-5; TRBD1 matches 9 bases. The CDR3 has 15 amino acids. J was trimmed by 3 bases and V by 5 bases; bases with no gene match: 5. Germline assignment: CDR1 MDHEN and CDR2 SYDVKM. The CDR3 coding sequence is TGTGCCAGCAGTCAGGGGACAGGGCTCAATCAGCCCCAGCATTTT. This encodes CASSQGTGLNQPQHF.

This clone showed up just once. This chain links TRBV4-2 with TRBJ2-1, with TRBD2 matching 9 bases. There are 15 residues in the CDR3. The trim removed 3 bases at V and 5 bases at J, leaving 5 bases unmatched. The germline V gene encodes CDR1 LGHNA and CDR2 YNFKEQ. CDR3 sequence (DNA): TGTGCCAGCAGCCAGTGGGCGGGGGGGAACAATGAGCAGTTCTTC. Residues: CASSQWAGGNNEQFF.

V usage is TRBV7-9 and J usage is TRBJ2-1; maybe TRBD1 (6 bases). This CDR3 has 15 residues. The V gene lost 4 bases and the J gene lost 6 bases, with 16 bases spanning the gap. CDR1 is SEHNR, CDR2 FQNEAQ, per germline (reference sequence). CDR3 in DNA: TGTGCCAGCAGCTCCAACGACAGGCCGGGCAATGAGCAGTTCTTC. Translated: CASSSNDRPGNEQFF.

The chain employs TRBV7-9 and TRBJ1-3; tentative D call: TRBD1 (6 bases). The CDR3 contains 16 residues. Trimming left V 6 bases short and J 1 base short, with 16 bases between. Germline CDR1 SEHNR, CDR2 FQNEAQ (reference sequence). The CDR3 coding sequence is TGTGCCAGCAGTCTCAGGGGTTTGAATTCTGGAAACACCATATATTTT. Translated: CASSLRGLNSGNTIYF. The full variable domain, completed using reference TRBV7-9 and TRBJ1-3, is DTGVSQNPRHKITKRGQNVTFRCDPISEHNRLYWYRQTLGQGPEFLTYFQNEAQLEKSRLLSDRFSAERPKGSFSTLEIQRTEQGDSAMYLCASSLRGLNSGNTIYFGEGSWLTVV.

The chain has TRBV7-6 and TRBJ1-3; D remains ambiguous. Germline CDR1 reads SGHVS; CDR2 reads FNYEAQ. Trimming shortened V by 1 base and J by 4 bases, and 17 bases separated the two germline ends. This CDR3 comprises 17 residues. The CDR3, as DNA: TGTGCCAGCAGCTTAGGGCGGGTGGAGGTGCCCGGAAACACCATATATTTT. Translated, it gives CASSLGRVEVPGNTIYF.

This chain joins TRBV10-3 and TRBJ2-7; tentative D call: TRBD2 (7 bases). The CDR3 is 13 amino acids. Trimming pared 10 bases from V and 6 bases from J, leaving 19 bases between. Germline CDR1 is ENHRY and CDR2 is SYGVKD. The CDR3 sequence is CATYARGGREQYF. The CDR3, as DNA: TGTGCCACCTATGCGAGGGGGGGCCGCGAGCAGTACTTC.

The rearrangement joins TRBV2 to TRBJ1-1; D gene uncertain. From germline, CDR1 is SNHLY and CDR2 FYNNEI. The V and J ends lost 7 bases and 7 bases respectively, with 10 bases between them. CDR3 length: 11 amino acids. The CDR3 nucleotides are TGTGCCAGCAATACGGTACTTGAAGCTTTCTTT. This sequence encodes CASNTVLEAFF. Variable domain in full (rest from reference TRBV2 and TRBJ1-1): EPEVTQTPSHQVTQMGQEVILRCVPISNHLYFYWYRQILGQKVEFLVSFYNNEISEKSEIFDDQFSVERPDGSNFTLKIRSTKLEDSAMYFCASNTVLEAFFGQGTRLTVV.